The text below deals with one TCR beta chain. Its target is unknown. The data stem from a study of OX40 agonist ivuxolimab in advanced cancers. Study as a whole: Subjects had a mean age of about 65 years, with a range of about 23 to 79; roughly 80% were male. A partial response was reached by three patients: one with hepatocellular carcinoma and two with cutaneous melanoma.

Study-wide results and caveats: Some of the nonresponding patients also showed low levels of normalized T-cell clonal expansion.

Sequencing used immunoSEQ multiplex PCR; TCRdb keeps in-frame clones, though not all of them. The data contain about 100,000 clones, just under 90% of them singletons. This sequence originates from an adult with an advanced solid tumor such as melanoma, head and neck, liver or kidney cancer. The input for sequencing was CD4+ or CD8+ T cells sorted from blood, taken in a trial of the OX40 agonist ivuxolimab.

Here the CDR3 reads CASSLGGPQYF. CDR3 DNA sequence: TGTGCCAGTAGTTTGGGGGGCCCGCAGTATTTT. V and J are TRBV19 and TRBJ2-3, with D perhaps being TRBD1 or TRBD2 (6 bases each). The CDR3 runs 11 residues. V lost 5 bases, J lost 10 bases, and 10 bases lay in between. CDR1 and CDR2 from the germline V gene are LNHDA and SQIVND (reference sequence).